These 21 T cell receptor beta chains were sequenced from one sample in a study of blood T cell repertoires in COVID-19. Libraries were prepared by immunoSEQ multiplex PCR; TCRdb keeps only in-frame clonotypes and omits some of them. This table holds fewer than 250,000 clones, around 84% found once. The specimen was PBMCs or T cells enriched from blood (not recorded which). The receptors were gathered from a woman between 25 and 40 years old who had been exposed to COVID-19.

This chain joins TRBV5-1 and TRBJ1-1; D gene uncertain. The V end lost 2 bases, the J end lost 5 bases, and 16 bases lay between the germline ends. Germline assignment: CDR1 SGHRS and CDR2 YFSETQ. The CDR3 totals 15 residues. The CDR3 coding sequence is TGCGCCAGCAGCTTATATACCCAGTTATTGACTGAAGCTTTCTTT. Its translation is CASSLYTQLLTEAFF.

The chain links TRBV15 to TRBJ1-1, with 10 bases identical to TRBD1. This CDR3 is 14 amino acids long. V trimming: 3 bases; J trimming: 6 bases; junction bases outside the gene matches: 4. Germline V gives CDR1 LNHNV, CDR2 YYDKDF (reference sequence). CDR3 loop: CATSRDRGSAEAFF. CDR3 coding DNA: TGTGCCACCAGCAGGGACAGGGGGTCCGCTGAAGCTTTCTTT. Using reference TRBV15 and TRBJ1-1 for the parts outside the CDR3, the full variable domain is DAMVIQNPRYQVTQFGKPVTLSCSQTLNHNVMYWYQQKSSQAPKLLFHYYDKDFNNEADTPDNFQSRRPNTSFCFLDIRSPGLGDTAMYLCATSRDRGSAEAFFGQGTRLTVV.

The CDR3 protein is CASSFGQGNEKLFF. For the CDR3, the DNA is TGCGCCAGCAGCTTCGGACAGGGGAATGAAAAACTGTTTTTT. The genes are TRBV5-1 and TRBJ1-4, with 9 bases identical to TRBD1. Germline trimming cut 2 bases from V and 5 bases from J; bases unmatched to any gene: 1. The CDR3 is 14 amino acids. The germline V gene has CDR1 SGHRS and CDR2 YFSETQ.

The chain links TRBV30 to TRBJ2-3; 7 nucleotides agree with TRBD2. Germline V gives CDR1 GTSNPN, CDR2 SVGIG (reference sequence). Trimming at V came to 1 base and at J to 2 bases, leaving 6 bases not matched to a gene. The CDR3 runs 15 residues. The CDR3 sequence: CAWSEVAGVTDTQYF. CDR3 sequence (DNA): TGTGCCTGGAGTGAAGTAGCGGGCGTCACAGATACGCAGTATTTT.

This chain joins TRBV7-6 and TRBJ1-1; 7 bases fit TRBD1. J was trimmed by 1 base and V by 5 bases; bases with no gene match: 4. The germline CDR1 and CDR2 sequences are SGHVS and FNYEAQ. The CDR3 totals 14 residues. The CDR3 DNA sequence: TGTGCCAGCAGCAGAGGGACAGCGAACACTGAAGCTTTCTTT. This codes for CASSRGTANTEAFF.

The CDR3 loop is CASSIRGENTEAFF. For the CDR3, the DNA is TGTGCCAGCAGCATCAGGGGCGAAAACACTGAAGCTTTCTTT. This sequence joins TRBV2 and TRBJ1-1; a weak D match, TRBD1 (6 bases). The CDR3 loop spans 14 amino acids. Trimming took 6 bases from V and 2 from J, leaving 13 bases between them. Germline CDR1 and CDR2: SNHLY and FYNNEI.

This clone showed up just a few times. V is TRBV7-9 and J is TRBJ2-3; D perhaps matches TRBD1 (5 bases). In germline, CDR1 is SEHNR, CDR2 FQNEAQ (reference sequence). This CDR3 spans 15 amino acids. The V gene lost 2 bases and the J gene lost 1 base, with 10 bases spanning the gap. Here the CDR3 reads CASSLNLGGTDTQYF. As DNA, the CDR3 is TGTGCCAGCAGCTTAAACCTAGGGGGCACAGATACGCAGTATTTT.

The chain links TRBV7-9 to TRBJ1-2; TRBD1 matches at 7 bases. Germline trimming cut 2 bases from V and 7 bases from J; bases unmatched to any gene: 4. The CDR3 covers 13 residues. Germline CDR1 reads SEHNR; CDR2 reads FQNEAQ (reference sequence). The CDR3 bases are TGTGCCAGCAGCTTAAGGGGGCGCGGTGGCTACACCTTC. Its protein is CASSLRGRGGYTF. Filled out from reference TRBV7-9 and TRBJ1-2, the complete variable domain reads DTGVSQNPRHKITKRGQNVTFRCDPISEHNRLYWYRQTLGQGPEFLTYFQNEAQLEKSRLLSDRFSAERPKGSFSTLEIQRTEQGDSAMYLCASSLRGRGGYTFGSGTRLTVV.

The V gene is TRBV4-1, the J gene TRBJ2-2, with TRBD2 matching over 9 bases. The CDR3 consists of 16 residues. V gave up 5 bases and J gave up 7 bases; unmatched junction bases: 11. Looked up from germline, CDR1 is MGHRA and CDR2 is YSYEKL. The DNA for the CDR3 is TGCGCCAGCAGCGTCTCAGGGGCTAGCGGGGTCGGGGAGCTGTTTTTT. Amino acids: CASSVSGASGVGELFF.

The rearrangement joins TRBV5-1 to TRBJ2-3, with TRBD2 matching over 7 bases. This CDR3 contains 16 residues. Germline V gives CDR1 SGHRS, CDR2 YFSETQ. Unmatched junction bases numbered 12, after V lost 2 bases and J lost 6 bases. The CDR3 sequence is CASSLFGGLKTDTQYF. The DNA of the CDR3 is TGCGCCAGCAGCTTATTCGGGGGGTTAAAGACGGATACGCAGTATTTT.

The chain uses TRBV6-2 or TRBV6-3 and TRBJ2-3; 10 nucleotides align to TRBD2. The junction had 4 bases not matched to a gene; V was cut back by 2 bases and J by 2 bases. This CDR3 region has 16 residues. Germline V gene data show CDR1 as MNHEY and CDR2 as SVGEGT. Here the CDR3 reads CASSYGSGGDTDTQYF. CDR3 DNA: TGTGCCAGCAGTTACGGAAGCGGGGGGGACACAGATACGCAGTATTTT.

The CDR3 coding sequence is TGTGCCAGCTCGTGGGGCCCAAACACTGAAGCTTTCTTT. This codes for CASSWGPNTEAFF. V and J are TRBV7-6 and TRBJ1-1; D may be TRBD1 (5 bases). Germline V lookup: CDR1 SGHVS, CDR2 FNYEAQ. The CDR3 loop spans 13 amino acids. V lost 8 bases and J 2 bases, leaving 12 bases between the germline ends.

The rearrangement uses TRBV18 and TRBJ1-6, with 7 nucleotides matching TRBD1. The CDR3 is made up of 15 amino acids. Germline V gene sequence: CDR1 KGHSH, CDR2 LQKENI. V shed 2 bases and J 4 bases; nucleotides not matched to a gene: 2. CDR3 nucleotides: TGTGCCAGCTCACCAGAACAGGGGTATAATTCACCCCTCCACTTT. The encoded protein is CASSPEQGYNSPLHF.

This CDR3 reads CASSLSGTGDTGELFF. The DNA of the CDR3 is TGTGCCAGCAGCTTATCCGGGACAGGGGACACCGGGGAGCTGTTTTTT. The rearrangement links TRBV5-6 to TRBJ2-2, with 10 bases identical to TRBD1. The CDR3 spans 16 residues. Losses at the gene ends were 2 bases for V and 3 bases for J; bases not matched to a gene: 4. Germline loops: CDR1 SGHDT, CDR2 YYEEEE. Combining the CDR3 with reference TRBV5-6 and TRBJ2-2 gives the whole variable domain DAGVTQSPTHLIKTRGQQVTLRCSPKSGHDTVSWYQQALGQGPQFIFQYYEEEERQRGNFPDRFSGHQFPNYSSELNVNALLLGDSALYLCASSLSGTGDTGELFFGEGSRLTVL.

The count of this clone is one. This rearrangement joins TRBV7-2 to TRBJ1-1; tentatively, D is TRBD1 (6 bases). This CDR3 region has 13 residues. CDR1 and CDR2 from the germline V gene are SGHTA and FQGNSA. The V and J ends lost 4 bases and 10 bases respectively, with 16 bases between them. CDR3 coding DNA: TGTGCCAGCAGCTCAATAACAGGGCGCGGAGCTTTCTTT. Residues: CASSSITGRGAFF.

This clone has a handful of counts. The gene calls are TRBV18 and TRBJ2-7; maybe TRBD2 (6 bases). Trimming took off 6 bases at V and 3 bases at J, with 9 bases between the two ends. The CDR3 runs 12 residues. Germline lookup yields CDR1 KGHSH and CDR2 LQKENI. This CDR3 is CASSQEGYEQYF. DNA of the CDR3: TGTGCCAGCTCCCAGGAGGGCTACGAGCAGTACTTC.

Comments on this clone: Other DNA sequences in the sample encode the same CDR3. This rearrangement joins TRBV12-3 or TRBV12-4 to TRBJ2-3; D is unclear. The ends were cut back, 3 bases at V and 6 bases at J, with 4 bases in the middle. The CDR3 spans 11 residues. CDR3 nucleotide sequence: TGTGCCAGCAGTTTTGCGGATACGCAGTATTTT. It translates to CASSFADTQYF.

V usage is TRBV6-5 and J usage is TRBJ1-3; 7 bases are a match to TRBD1. Trimming took 6 bases from V and 4 from J; bases not matched to a gene: 6. This CDR3 has 14 residues. CDR1 MNHEY and CDR2 SVGAGI come from the germline V gene. The CDR3, as DNA: TGTGCCAGCAGCCTGGGACAGATAGGAAACACCATATATTTT. Protein: CASSLGQIGNTIYF.

The V gene is TRBV7-3, the J gene TRBJ2-1; the D is unclear. Trimming shortened V by 6 bases and J by 1 base, and 13 bases separated the two germline ends. This CDR3 is 15 amino acids long. The germline CDR1 and CDR2 sequences are SGHTA and FQGTGA. In DNA, the CDR3 is TGTGCCAGCAGGTCGGGTAGAGGATCCTACAATGAGCAGTTCTTC. Translated, it gives CASRSGRGSYNEQFF.

The count of this clone is one. The chain combines TRBV2 with TRBJ2-7; the D gene is possibly TRBD1 (6 bases). Per the germline V gene, CDR1 is SNHLY and CDR2 is FYNNEI. V dropped 6 bases and J dropped 7 bases, with 16 bases sitting between them. The CDR3 is 13 residues long. CDR3 sequence reads: CASRPNGQGEQYF. The CDR3 DNA sequence: TGTGCCAGCAGGCCAAACGGGCAGGGGGAGCAGTACTTC.

The CDR3 DNA reads as TGTGCCAGCAGTGTCGGGACAGGGGGCAGTAATGAAAAACTGTTTTTT. Protein product: CASSVGTGGSNEKLFF. V is TRBV6-1 and J is TRBJ1-4; 12 bases align to TRBD1. CDR3 length: 16 amino acids. The trim removed 4 bases at V and 4 bases at J, leaving 4 bases unmatched. CDR1 MNHNS and CDR2 SASEGT come from the germline V gene.